The rows below give T cell receptor beta chains drawn from one sample of a study of CD8 T cells in Susac syndrome. TCRdb reprocessed the immunoSEQ multiplex PCR reads with MiXCR, giving one entry per CDR3 protein. Among roughly 120,000 distinct CDR3 sequences listed, approximately 94% were seen once. Sequenced sample: CD4+ T cells from PBMCs. These receptor sequences come from a human donor with multiple sclerosis. Both conserved end residues are trimmed from each CDR3. D genes are given only for firm matches. Only part of the rows carry a size: once, few, many, or a class if the clone is expanded.

clone size: NA
V gene: TRBV19
D gene: TRBD1
CDR3 protein: ASSTGQGDSSYNEQF

clone size: NA
V gene: TRBV7-9
D gene: NA
CDR3 protein: ASSQGGNSPLH

clone size: NA
V gene: TRBV4-1
D gene: TRBD1
CDR3 protein: ASSQGSGTGHYGYT

clone size: NA
V gene: TRBV30
D gene: NA
CDR3 protein: AWSVAGSETQY

clone size: NA
V gene: TRBV28
D gene: TRBD1
CDR3 protein: ASNRGAEAF

clone size: NA
V gene: TRBV5-1
D gene: NA
CDR3 protein: ASSFRPSEDYEQY

clone size: NA
V gene: TRBV12-3/TRBV12-4
D gene: TRBD2
CDR3 protein: ASRPSGNGETQY

clone size: NA
V gene: TRBV4-3
D gene: NA
CDR3 protein: ASSQDPLTPLTMGTQY

clone size: NA
V gene: TRBV13
D gene: NA
CDR3 protein: ASSPSGELGRNTEAF

clone size: NA
V gene: TRBV7-9
D gene: TRBD1
CDR3 protein: ASSSFTGTGNYEQY

clone size: NA
V gene: TRBV12-3/TRBV12-4
D gene: NA
CDR3 protein: ASSLADRSEKLF

clone size: NA
V gene: TRBV5-1
D gene: TRBD2
CDR3 protein: ASSQGLAGADTQY

clone size: NA
V gene: TRBV7-2
D gene: TRBD1
CDR3 protein: ASSPQGLGGNTIY

clone size: NA
V gene: TRBV7-3
D gene: TRBD2
CDR3 protein: ASSLLAGQETQY

clone size: once
V gene: TRBV30
D gene: NA
CDR3 protein: AWNLLGGTEAF

clone size: NA
V gene: TRBV6-5
D gene: NA
CDR3 protein: ASRHVHEQY

clone size: once
V gene: TRBV29-1
D gene: NA
CDR3 protein: SVARTLSYEQY

clone size: NA
V gene: TRBV21-1
D gene: NA
CDR3 protein: ASSRGGRNEKLF

clone size: NA
V gene: TRBV13
D gene: TRBD2
CDR3 protein: ASSLSGASSYEQY

clone size: NA
V gene: TRBV5-1
D gene: TRBD2
CDR3 protein: ASSLDKREGRSDTQY

clone size: NA
V gene: TRBV20-1
D gene: NA
CDR3 protein: SARDGQGGYTEAF

clone size: NA
V gene: TRBV5-4
D gene: TRBD1
CDR3 protein: ASSSGTGSQETQY

clone size: NA
V gene: TRBV5-4
D gene: TRBD1
CDR3 protein: ASSLLGQGVMNTEAF

clone size: NA
V gene: TRBV12-5
D gene: NA
CDR3 protein: ASGFVKVGIGYNEQF

clone size: NA
V gene: TRBV30
D gene: NA
CDR3 protein: AWSVWGNEQY

clone size: NA
V gene: TRBV19
D gene: TRBD2
CDR3 protein: ASSKLTSGTNGETQY

clone size: NA
V gene: TRBV20-1
D gene: NA
CDR3 protein: SGGDTQY

clone size: NA
V gene: TRBV6-5
D gene: NA
CDR3 protein: ASTYKGTGVYEQY

clone size: NA
V gene: TRBV20-1
D gene: TRBD1
CDR3 protein: SARGQGKAAPY

clone size: NA
V gene: TRBV7-9
D gene: NA
CDR3 protein: ASTADGENSPLH

clone size: NA
V gene: TRBV7-2
D gene: NA
CDR3 protein: ASSRTDVAGANTGELF

clone size: NA
V gene: TRBV24-1
D gene: TRBD1
CDR3 protein: ATSVWDREGNEQF

clone size: NA
V gene: TRBV30
D gene: TRBD1
CDR3 protein: AWTRGTGGREQY

clone size: NA
V gene: TRBV27
D gene: NA
CDR3 protein: ASSSRPDPLYEQY

clone size: NA
V gene: TRBV19
D gene: NA
CDR3 protein: ASRETGPHSYEQY

clone size: NA
V gene: TRBV3-1
D gene: TRBD1
CDR3 protein: ASSTGGNSPLH

clone size: NA
V gene: TRBV27
D gene: TRBD1
CDR3 protein: ASHTTGQGILYT

clone size: NA
V gene: TRBV11-2
D gene: TRBD1
CDR3 protein: ASSLETGVKT

clone size: NA
V gene: TRBV29-1
D gene: NA
CDR3 protein: SVERRGPLYGYT

clone size: NA
V gene: TRBV5-4
D gene: NA
CDR3 protein: ASSRGQAYEQY

clone size: NA
V gene: TRBV20-1
D gene: TRBD2
CDR3 protein: SAREGSGSSYEQY